This TCR beta chain was captured by sequencing in a study of human T cells and chemical hapten exposure. This clonotype was counted a few times. Unfractionated whole blood served as the source for total RNA extraction. Library construction involved attaching unique molecular identifiers to individual cDNA molecules, which allowed quantitative, reproducible TCR counting. TCRdb passed the reads through MiXCR, listing each CDR3 protein once. This sample carries around 120,000 distinct CDR3 sequences, around 8.5% of them seen once, and the ten largest clones take 1.4%. The clonotype comes from a human donor in good health. Some clones in this sample may be carry-over from other donors' samples. Sequencing was performed on whole blood.

CDR3 nucleotide sequence: TGTGCCAGCAGCCTCCGGGACAGGGAAGTTTCACCCCTCCACTTT. Amino acids: CASSLRDREVSPLHF. This chain joins TRBV5-5 and TRBJ1-6; 9 bases are shared with TRBD1. With V trimmed by 4 bases and J by 9 bases, 8 bases remained unmatched. CDR1 and CDR2 (germline): SGHKS, YYEKEE (reference sequence). This CDR3 has 15 residues.